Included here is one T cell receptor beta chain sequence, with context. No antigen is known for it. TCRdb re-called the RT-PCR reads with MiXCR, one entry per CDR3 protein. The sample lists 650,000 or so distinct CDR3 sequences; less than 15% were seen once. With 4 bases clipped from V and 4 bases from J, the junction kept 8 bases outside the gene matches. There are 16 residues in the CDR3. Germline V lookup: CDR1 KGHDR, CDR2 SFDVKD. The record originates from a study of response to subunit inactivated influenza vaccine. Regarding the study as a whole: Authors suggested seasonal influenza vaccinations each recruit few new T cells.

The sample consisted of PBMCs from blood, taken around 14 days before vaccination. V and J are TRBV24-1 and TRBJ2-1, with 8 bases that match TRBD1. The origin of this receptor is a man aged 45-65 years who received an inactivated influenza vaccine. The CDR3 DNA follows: TGTGCCACCAGTGACCCCCGGGACAGGCAATACAATGAGCAGTTCTTC. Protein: CATSDPRDRQYNEQFF.